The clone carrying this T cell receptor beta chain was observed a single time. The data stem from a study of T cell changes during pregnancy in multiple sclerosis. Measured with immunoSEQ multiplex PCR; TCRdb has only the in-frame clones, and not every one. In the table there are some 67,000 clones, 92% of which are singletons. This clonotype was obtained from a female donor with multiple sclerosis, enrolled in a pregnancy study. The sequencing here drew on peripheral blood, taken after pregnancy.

Written as DNA, the CDR3 is TGTGCCAGCAGCCCAGGGATTGGTAATGAGCAGTTCTTC. It specifies CASSPGIGNEQFF. V is TRBV7-6 and J is TRBJ2-1, with a possible D match to TRBD1 (5 bases). The V end was cut by 5 bases, the J end by 7 bases, with 12 bases between. Per the germline V gene, CDR1 is SGHVS and CDR2 is FNYEAQ. This CDR3 spans 13 amino acids. Filled out from reference TRBV7-6 and TRBJ2-1, the complete variable domain reads GAGVSQSPRYKVTKRGQDVALRCDPISGHVSLYWYRQALGQGPEFLTYFNYEAQQDKSGLPNDRFSAERPEGSISTLTIQRTEQRDSAMYRCASSPGIGNEQFFGPGTRLTVL.